The 22 T cell receptor beta chains reported below all come from one sample, sequenced in a study of a mutant IDH1 vaccine in newly diagnosed glioma. What these receptors recognize is not known. Time point meaning: week 47, end of study. The investigators gave 300 ug of mutant IDH1 20-mer peptide in each vaccine dose, together with topical imiquimod. This table comes from immunoSEQ multiplex PCR, and its TCRdb copy is limited to in-frame clones, with some not included. The table has some 40,000 clones, over 70% seen once; the top ten hold approximately 9.1%. The specimen comprised PBMCs, sampled from a glioma patient whose treatment included an IDH1 peptide vaccine. The origin of the receptors is a man in his forties with glioma.

This clone was detected only a few times. The V call is TRBV19, the J call TRBJ1-4, with TRBD1 matching 11 bases. V lost 5 bases and J lost 4; bases outside the gene matches: 9. From germline, CDR1 is LNHDA and CDR2 SQIVND (reference sequence). The CDR3 runs 17 residues. The CDR3 DNA sequence: TGTGCCAGTAGTTCTCGGGACAGGGGGGAAAGTAATGAAAAACTGTTTTTT. Its protein product is CASSSRDRGESNEKLFF.

The chain has TRBV10-3 and TRBJ1-3; 7 bases map to TRBD1. With V trimmed by 0 bases and J by 0 bases, 5 bases remained unmatched. Germline CDR1 is ENHRY and CDR2 is SYGVKD. CDR3 length: 17 residues. The CDR3 DNA sequence: TGTGCCATCAGTGAGTCGTTGGGACAGTCCTCTGGAAACACCATATATTTT. Protein product: CAISESLGQSSGNTIYF.

The V and J genes are TRBV7-2 and TRBJ2-7, with D possibly being TRBD2 (5 bases). The CDR3 totals 15 residues. Germline V gives CDR1 SGHTA, CDR2 FQGNSA. The ends were cut back, 6 bases at V and 1 base at J, with 16 bases in the middle. The CDR3 nucleotides read TGTGCCAGCAGTCGGAGAGGGCGCCAGTCCTACGAGCAGTACTTC. The encoded protein is CASSRRGRQSYEQYF.

This sequence joins TRBV29-1 and TRBJ2-7; 9 bases match TRBD1. The ends lost 6 bases at V and 2 bases at J; junction bases unmatched: 2. CDR1 SQVTM and CDR2 ANQGSEA come from the germline V gene. This CDR3 comprises 12 residues. In nucleotides, the CDR3 is TGCAGCGTGCGACAGGGGGCCTACGAGCAGTACTTC. It encodes CSVRQGAYEQYF.

The V and J genes are TRBV10-3 and TRBJ1-2, with D tentatively TRBD1 (6 bases). The CDR3 has 19 residues. CDR1 is ENHRY, CDR2 SYGVKD, per germline. V was clipped by 2 bases and J by 5 bases, with 27 bases between them. Here the CDR3 DNA reads TGTGCCATCAGTGAGGGAGGGGCAGGGGCCGCCTCAGGGGCGTATGGCTACACCTTC. This encodes CAISEGGAGAASGAYGYTF.

The rearrangement uses TRBV27 and TRBJ2-1; TRBD2 matches at 10 bases. This CDR3 region has 14 residues. After removal of 4 bases from V and 13 bases from J, the junction contained 10 bases not matched to a gene. Germline V gives CDR1 MNHEY, CDR2 SMNVEV (reference sequence). The CDR3 is CASSSGLAPPRQFF. For the CDR3, the DNA is TGTGCCAGCAGTTCGGGACTAGCGCCTCCGCGTCAGTTCTTC.

The CDR3 bases are TGTGCCAGCAGCCATTCGCGGGAGGAGCAGTACGTC. Protein product: CASSHSREEQYV. The rearrangement joins TRBV14 to TRBJ2-7; 7 nucleotides agree with TRBD2. Trimming removed 3 bases from V and 7 bases from J; junction bases left unmatched: 3. The CDR3 has 12 amino acids. CDR1 SGHDN and CDR2 FVKESK come from the germline V gene.

V and J are TRBV18 and TRBJ2-2, with D perhaps matching TRBD2 (6 bases). Trimming cost V 3 bases and J 1 base, with 9 bases left between them. CDR3 length: 15 amino acids. Germline CDR1 and CDR2: KGHSH and LQKENI. The CDR3 nucleotides are TGTGCCAGCTCACCGGGGACTCAGAACACCGGGGAGCTGTTTTTT. It codes for CASSPGTQNTGELFF.

V gene TRBV10-1 combines with J gene TRBJ2-7; tentative D call: TRBD1 (6 bases). V was clipped by 6 bases and J by 5 bases, with 20 bases between them. This CDR3 contains 15 residues. Germline V gene sequence: CDR1 WNHNN, CDR2 SYGVQD (reference sequence). This CDR3 reads CASSPWGHFVHEQYF. The CDR3 DNA reads as TGCGCCAGCAGCCCATGGGGACACTTCGTCCACGAGCAGTACTTC.

V and J are TRBV18 and TRBJ1-2, with D hard to call. The CDR3 consists of 14 residues. Germline loops: CDR1 KGHSH, CDR2 LQKENI. V lost 4 bases to trimming and J lost 3 bases, with 12 bases between them. CDR3 sequence (DNA): TGTGCCAGCTCACTTGAGAGACAATACTATGGCTACACCTTC. Residues: CASSLERQYYGYTF.

This clone was counted a few times. The CDR3 DNA follows: TGCAGTGCCGGGGGGAACTATGGCTACACCTTC. Translated, it gives CSAGGNYGYTF. The chain couples TRBV20-1 to TRBJ1-2; the D gene is possibly TRBD1 (5 bases). This CDR3 is 11 amino acids long. The V end was cut by 6 bases, the J end by 2 bases, with 7 bases between. Germline loops: CDR1 DFQATT, CDR2 SNEGSKA (reference sequence).

The genes are TRBV7-8 and TRBJ2-1, with D possibly being TRBD1 (5 bases). V dropped 6 bases and J dropped 4 bases, with 13 bases sitting between them. Germline lookup yields CDR1 SGHVS and CDR2 FQNEAQ. The CDR3 consists of 14 residues. CDR3 bases: TGTGCCAGCAGTTGGGAAGGGGTTTACAATGAGCAGTTCTTC. Protein sequence: CASSWEGVYNEQFF.

The V gene is TRBV5-1, the J gene TRBJ2-7; 10 bases align to TRBD1. The CDR3 spans 15 residues. The V gene end was trimmed by 0 bases and the J gene end by 6 bases; junction bases not matched to a gene: 6. Per germline, CDR1 SGHRS and CDR2 YFSETQ. The DNA of the CDR3 is TGCGCCAGCAGCTTGGCCGGGACAGGGGCTCCCGAGCAGTACTTC. Residues: CASSLAGTGAPEQYF.

The chain combines TRBV4-1 with TRBJ1-2, with 7 bases fitting TRBD1. Germline V gives CDR1 MGHRA, CDR2 YSYEKL. The CDR3 extends over 15 amino acids. J gave up 2 bases and V 3 bases, and 6 bases lay outside the gene matches. As DNA, the CDR3 is TGCGCCAGCAGCCAGATGACAGGGCCCAACTATGGCTACACCTTC. Protein sequence: CASSQMTGPNYGYTF.

The chain couples TRBV10-3 to TRBJ2-3; 14 bases agree with TRBD2. Germline V gene data show CDR1 as ENHRY and CDR2 as SYGVKD. The V and J ends lost 0 bases and 0 bases, in that order; junction bases with no gene match: 5. The CDR3 is made up of 19 amino acids. The CDR3: CAISESGTSGSMSTDTQYF. The CDR3 region has the DNA TGTGCCATCAGTGAGTCAGGGACTAGCGGGAGCATGAGCACAGATACGCAGTATTTT.

The sample holds one count of this clone. The rearrangement joins TRBV11-3 to TRBJ2-1; 13 bases fit TRBD2. The ends lost 4 bases at V and 4 bases at J; junction bases unmatched: 10. Germline CDR1 reads SGHNT; CDR2 reads YENEEA. The CDR3 runs to 18 residues. The CDR3 nucleotides are TGTGCCAGCAGCTCTACGAAGGGACTAGCGGGGAGATACAATGAGCAGTTCTTC. This sequence encodes CASSSTKGLAGRYNEQFF.

The chain links TRBV5-1 to TRBJ2-1; 11 bases are shared with TRBD2. This CDR3 comprises 17 residues. Trimming cost V 3 bases and J 7 bases; bases outside gene matches: 12. Germline assignment: CDR1 SGHRS and CDR2 YFSETQ. The CDR3 DNA reads TGCGCCAGCAGCTCGACCATAGCGGGAGGGTTCTCGAATGAGCAGTTCTTC. Translating gives CASSSTIAGGFSNEQFF.

The chain combines TRBV19 with TRBJ1-5; 8 bases are shared with TRBD1. Germline assignment: CDR1 LNHDA and CDR2 SQIVND (reference sequence). After removal of 7 bases from V and 2 bases from J, the junction contained 7 bases not matched to a gene. This CDR3 spans 15 amino acids. In DNA form, the CDR3 reads TGTGCCAGTATCTCAGGGGGCTGGGGCAATCAGCCCCAGCATTTT. This sequence encodes CASISGGWGNQPQHF.

This clone was seen a single time. The chain links TRBV29-1 to TRBJ2-7; D uncertain. Germline loops: CDR1 SQVTM, CDR2 ANQGSEA. The CDR3 has 12 amino acids. Trimming stripped 6 bases from V and 5 bases from J, with 14 bases between. The CDR3 region has the DNA TGCAGCGTGTTCGGTGGCCCCAACGAGCAGTACTTC. This sequence encodes CSVFGGPNEQYF.

This clone ranks as medium-sized (0.01 to 0.1%). The V and J genes are TRBV7-9 and TRBJ1-2, with unresolved D. The CDR3 covers 12 residues. V lost 2 bases and J lost 8, with 9 bases in between. CDR1 is SEHNR and CDR2 is FQNEAQ in the germline V gene (reference sequence). Written as DNA, the CDR3 is TGTGCCAGCAGCTTAATAAAGAGCGGCTACACCTTC. Protein sequence: CASSLIKSGYTF.

This clone was found a few times. The genes are TRBV19 and TRBJ2-3; D is possibly TRBD2 (6 bases). CDR3 length equals 17 residues. The ends were cut back, 2 bases at V and 3 bases at J, with 18 bases in the middle. Germline values: CDR1 LNHDA, CDR2 SQIVND (reference sequence). CDR3 sequence: CASSIQGSGAGTDTQYF. CDR3 nucleotide sequence: TGTGCCAGTAGTATACAGGGTTCGGGCGCGGGAACAGATACGCAGTATTTT.

This chain joins TRBV7-6 and TRBJ2-3, with D tentatively TRBD2 (6 bases). CDR3 length: 20 amino acids. The germline CDR1 and CDR2 sequences are SGHVS and FNYEAQ. Trimming cost V 2 bases and J 6 bases, with 30 bases left between them. CDR3 sequence reads: CASSLRVPGGRGRNADTQYF. The CDR3 coding sequence is TGTGCCAGCAGCTTACGTGTGCCCGGGGGTCGAGGTAGAAATGCGGATACGCAGTATTTT.